This T cell receptor (beta chain) was sequenced during a study of T cells after yellow fever vaccination. Germline V gene lookup returns CDR1 SGHTA and CDR2 FQGNSA. After removal of 5 bases from V and 0 bases from J, the junction contained 9 bases not matched to a gene. The CDR3 contains 17 residues. TCRdb re-called the 5' RACE reads with MiXCR, one entry per CDR3 protein. Of 300,000 or so distinct CDR3 sequences in the sample, 10% to 15% are singletons; the top ten hold 0.4% to 0.65%. The chain uses TRBV7-2 and TRBJ2-3; 9 nucleotides align to TRBD2. This receptor was identified in a man aged 25-40 years who received the YFV17D yellow fever vaccine. The sequences come from CD4+ T cells sorted from PBMCs, collected 45 days after the yellow fever booster vaccination. CDR3 protein: CASSPLGGRASTDTQYF. The CDR3 DNA reads TGTGCCAGCAGCCCCCTAGGCGGGAGGGCAAGCACAGATACGCAGTATTTT.